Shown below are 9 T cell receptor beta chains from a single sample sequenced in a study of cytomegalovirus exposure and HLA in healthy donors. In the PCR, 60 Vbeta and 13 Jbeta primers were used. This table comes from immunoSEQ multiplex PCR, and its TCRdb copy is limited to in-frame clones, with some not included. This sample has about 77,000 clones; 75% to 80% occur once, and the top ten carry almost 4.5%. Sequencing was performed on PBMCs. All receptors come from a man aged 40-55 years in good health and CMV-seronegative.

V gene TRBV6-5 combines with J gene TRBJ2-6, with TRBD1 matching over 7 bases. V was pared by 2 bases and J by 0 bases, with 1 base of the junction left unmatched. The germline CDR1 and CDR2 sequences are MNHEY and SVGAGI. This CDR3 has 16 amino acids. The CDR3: CASSYGTVSGANVLTF. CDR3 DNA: TGTGCCAGCAGTTACGGGACAGTCTCTGGGGCCAACGTCCTGACTTTC.

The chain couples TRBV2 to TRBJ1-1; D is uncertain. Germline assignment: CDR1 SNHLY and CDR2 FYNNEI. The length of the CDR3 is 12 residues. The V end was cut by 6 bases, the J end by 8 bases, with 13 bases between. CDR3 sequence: CASRDVPGEAFF. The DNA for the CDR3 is TGTGCCAGCAGAGACGTCCCGGGGGAAGCTTTCTTT.

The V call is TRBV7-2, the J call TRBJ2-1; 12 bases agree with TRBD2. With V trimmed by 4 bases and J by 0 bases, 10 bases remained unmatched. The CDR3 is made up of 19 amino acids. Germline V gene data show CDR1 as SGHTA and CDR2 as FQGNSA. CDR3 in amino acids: CASSYFGTSGRSSYNEQFF. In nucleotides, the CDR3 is TGTGCCAGCAGCTACTTCGGGACTAGCGGGCGAAGCTCCTACAATGAGCAGTTCTTC.

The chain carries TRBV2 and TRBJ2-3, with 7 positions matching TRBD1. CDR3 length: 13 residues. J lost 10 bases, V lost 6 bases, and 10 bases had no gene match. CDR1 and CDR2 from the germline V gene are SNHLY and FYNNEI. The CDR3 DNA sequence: TGTGCCAGCAGCCTCGGGACAGCCGGGGCGCAGTATTTT. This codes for CASSLGTAGAQYF.

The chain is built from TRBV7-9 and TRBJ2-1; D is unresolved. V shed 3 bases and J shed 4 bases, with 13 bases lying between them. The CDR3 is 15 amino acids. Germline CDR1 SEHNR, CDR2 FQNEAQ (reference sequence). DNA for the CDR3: TGTGCCAGCAGCTTTACCGGCGGTACTTACAATGAGCAGTTCTTC. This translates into CASSFTGGTYNEQFF. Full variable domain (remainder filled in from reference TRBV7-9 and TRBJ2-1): DTGVSQNPRHKITKRGQNVTFRCDPISEHNRLYWYRQTLGQGPEFLTYFQNEAQLEKSRLLSDRFSAERPKGSFSTLEIQRTEQGDSAMYLCASSFTGGTYNEQFFGPGTRLTVL.

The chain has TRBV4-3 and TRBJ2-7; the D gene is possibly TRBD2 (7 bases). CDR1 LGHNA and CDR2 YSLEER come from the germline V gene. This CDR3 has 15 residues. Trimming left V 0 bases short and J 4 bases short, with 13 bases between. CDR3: CASSQDPGGAYEQYF. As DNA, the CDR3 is TGCGCCAGCAGCCAAGATCCGGGGGGCGCTTACGAGCAGTACTTC.

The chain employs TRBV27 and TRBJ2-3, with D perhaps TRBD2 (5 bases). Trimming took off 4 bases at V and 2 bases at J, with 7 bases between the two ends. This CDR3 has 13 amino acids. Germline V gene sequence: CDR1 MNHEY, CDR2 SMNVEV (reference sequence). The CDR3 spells CASSYGNTDTQYF. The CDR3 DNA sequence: TGTGCCAGCAGTTACGGGAACACAGATACGCAGTATTTT.

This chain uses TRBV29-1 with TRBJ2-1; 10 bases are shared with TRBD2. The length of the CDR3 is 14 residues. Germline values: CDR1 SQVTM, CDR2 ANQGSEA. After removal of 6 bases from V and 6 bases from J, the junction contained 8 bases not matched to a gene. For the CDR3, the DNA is TGCAGCGTCCAGGCTAGCGGGAGTAGCAATGAGCAGTTCTTC. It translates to CSVQASGSSNEQFF.

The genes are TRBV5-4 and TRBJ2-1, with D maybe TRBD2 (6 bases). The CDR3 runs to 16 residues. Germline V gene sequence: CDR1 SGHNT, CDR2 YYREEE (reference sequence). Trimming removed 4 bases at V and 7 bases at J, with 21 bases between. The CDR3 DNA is TGTGCCAGCAGCCCGACGGGCGGGGAAGGGTTTAATGAGCAGTTCTTC. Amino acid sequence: CASSPTGGEGFNEQFF.